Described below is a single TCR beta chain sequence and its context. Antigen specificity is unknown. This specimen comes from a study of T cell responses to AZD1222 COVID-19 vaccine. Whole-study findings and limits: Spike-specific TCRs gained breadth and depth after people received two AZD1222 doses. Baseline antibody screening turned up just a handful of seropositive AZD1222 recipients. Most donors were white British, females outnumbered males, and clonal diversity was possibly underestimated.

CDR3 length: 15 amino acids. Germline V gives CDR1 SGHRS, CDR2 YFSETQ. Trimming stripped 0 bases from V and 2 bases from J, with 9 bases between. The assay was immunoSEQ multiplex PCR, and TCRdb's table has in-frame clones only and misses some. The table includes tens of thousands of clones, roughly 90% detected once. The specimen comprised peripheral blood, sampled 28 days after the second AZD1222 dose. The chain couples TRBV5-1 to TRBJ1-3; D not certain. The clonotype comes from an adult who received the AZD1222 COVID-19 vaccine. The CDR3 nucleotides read TGCGCCAGCAGCTTGGCGCACCACCCTGGAAACACCATATATTTT. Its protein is CASSLAHHPGNTIYF.